This note documents a single TCR beta chain sequence. Germline is not matched at one junction end, which may reflect a read error. Generated by immunoSEQ multiplex PCR, the TCRdb table keeps only in-frame clones and is missing some. The table shows 150,000 to 200,000 clones, with roughly 92% occurring only once. The CDR3 runs to 12 residues. Germline V CDR1 and CDR2: MDHEN, SYDVKM. These data are taken from a study of T cell responses to AZD1222 COVID-19 vaccine. The source is an adult in good health. The material sequenced was peripheral blood, taken on day 0 of AZD1222 vaccination. The chain has TRBV28 and TRBJ1-2; 7 nucleotides align to TRBD1. The CDR3 loop is CASSLLAGTVVF. For the CDR3, the DNA is TGTGCCAGCAGTTTACTCGCCGGGACAGTGGTCTTC.